Listed below are T cell receptor beta chains from one sample, sequenced in a study of blood T cell repertoires in COVID-19. Generated by immunoSEQ multiplex PCR, the TCRdb table keeps only in-frame clones and is missing some. Altogether more than 150,000 clones are present, about four fifths being singletons, with the ten largest covering 12%. Sequenced: peripheral blood. All receptors come from a woman aged 80 or older with COVID-19, enrolled during active disease. The CDR3 runs from the conserved cysteine through the conserved F or W. The order of the fields is D gene, J gene, V gene, clone size, CDR3 protein, CDR3 DNA. D genes are given only for firm matches. Size tells how often a clone was seen (once, few, many) or the class of an expanded clone, and some rows leave it out.

d_call: TRBD2; j_call: TRBJ2-3; v_call: TRBV9; clone_size: -; cdr3_aa: CASSLSTSGGADTQYF; cdr3_nt: TGTGCCAGCAGCCTCTCTACTAGCGGGGGGGCGGATACGCAGTATTTT
d_call: -; j_call: TRBJ1-1; v_call: TRBV4-3; clone_size: -; cdr3_aa: CASSHATVAGTEAFF; cdr3_nt: TGCGCCAGCAGCCATGCGACAGTTGCTGGCACTGAAGCTTTCTTT
d_call: TRBD1; j_call: TRBJ1-2; v_call: TRBV6-2/TRBV6-3; clone_size: -; cdr3_aa: CASSYSFHPGQGGYGYTF; cdr3_nt: TGTGCCAGCAGTTACTCGTTCCACCCGGGTCAGGGGGGATACGGCTACACCTTC
d_call: -; j_call: TRBJ2-3; v_call: TRBV5-3; clone_size: once; cdr3_aa: CARSPDGGVCSSQYF; cdr3_nt: TGTGCCAGAAGCCCCGATGGCGGGGTGTGTTCTTCGCAGTATTTT
d_call: TRBD2; j_call: TRBJ2-2; v_call: TRBV28; clone_size: -; cdr3_aa: CASSFPRRGKAGVRGELFF; cdr3_nt: TGTGCCAGCAGTTTCCCGCGCAGGGGAAAAGCGGGAGTCAGAGGGGAGCTGTTTTTT
d_call: TRBD1; j_call: TRBJ2-7; v_call: TRBV6-5; clone_size: -; cdr3_aa: CASSSTGGRYEQYF; cdr3_nt: TGTGCCAGCAGCTCGACAGGGGGGAGGTACGAGCAGTACTTC
d_call: -; j_call: TRBJ2-7; v_call: TRBV6-5; clone_size: -; cdr3_aa: CASSYGGPYEQYF; cdr3_nt: TGTGCCAGCAGTTACGGCGGGCCCTACGAGCAGTACTTC
d_call: -; j_call: TRBJ2-7; v_call: TRBV5-1; clone_size: -; cdr3_aa: CASSLEGREGNEQYF; cdr3_nt: TGCGCCAGCAGCTTGGAGGGCAGGGAAGGGAACGAGCAGTACTTC
d_call: TRBD1; j_call: TRBJ1-4; v_call: TRBV4-1; clone_size: -; cdr3_aa: CASSRGTVREKLFF; cdr3_nt: TGCGCCAGCAGCCGGGGGACAGTACGTGAAAAACTGTTTTTT
d_call: -; j_call: TRBJ1-5; v_call: TRBV7-2; clone_size: once; cdr3_aa: CASSLVGRGYQPQHF; cdr3_nt: TGTGCCAGCAGCTTAGTTGGTAGGGGGTACCAGCCCCAGCATTTT
d_call: TRBD2; j_call: TRBJ2-3; v_call: TRBV5-1; clone_size: -; cdr3_aa: CASSPGGGAGYTDTQYF; cdr3_nt: TGCGCCAGCAGCCCGGGGGGGGGCGCGGGATACACAGATACGCAGTATTTT
d_call: -; j_call: TRBJ2-5; v_call: TRBV5-1; clone_size: once; cdr3_aa: CASREAGVRETQYF; cdr3_nt: TGCGCCAGCCGCGAGGCAGGGGTACGGGAGACCCAGTACTTC
d_call: TRBD1; j_call: TRBJ2-5; v_call: TRBV6-6; clone_size: -; cdr3_aa: CASSGTAQETQYF; cdr3_nt: TGTGCCAGCAGTGGGACAGCTCAAGAGACCCAGTACTTC
d_call: -; j_call: TRBJ2-3; v_call: TRBV2; clone_size: -; cdr3_aa: CASSPERADTQYF; cdr3_nt: TGTGCCAGCAGCCCTGAGCGGGCAGATACGCAGTATTTT
d_call: -; j_call: TRBJ1-2; v_call: TRBV28; clone_size: -; cdr3_aa: CASTQTGDYGYTF; cdr3_nt: TGTGCCAGCACCCAAACGGGGGACTATGGCTACACCTTC
d_call: TRBD1; j_call: TRBJ1-1; v_call: TRBV5-4; clone_size: -; cdr3_aa: CASSPRGGRTEAFF; cdr3_nt: TGTGCCAGCAGCCCCAGAGGGGGCCGGACTGAAGCTTTCTTT
d_call: TRBD2; j_call: TRBJ2-7; v_call: TRBV2; clone_size: -; cdr3_aa: CASRTTGTSGYEQYF; cdr3_nt: TGTGCCAGCAGAACTACCGGGACTAGCGGGTACGAGCAGTACTTC
d_call: -; j_call: TRBJ2-7; v_call: TRBV24-1; clone_size: few; cdr3_aa: CATSDLLGGSQYF; cdr3_nt: TGTGCCACCAGTGATTTGCTTGGCGGGTCCCAGTACTTC
d_call: -; j_call: TRBJ2-3; v_call: TRBV6-5; clone_size: -; cdr3_aa: CASSYLSTDTQYF; cdr3_nt: TGTGCCAGCAGTTACCTAAGCACAGATACGCAGTATTTT
d_call: -; j_call: TRBJ1-1; v_call: TRBV5-5; clone_size: -; cdr3_aa: CASSLVGAQTEAFF; cdr3_nt: TGTGCCAGCAGCTTGGTGGGGGCCCAAACTGAAGCTTTCTTT
d_call: -; j_call: TRBJ2-7; v_call: TRBV2; clone_size: many; cdr3_aa: CASSETGLGYEQYF; cdr3_nt: TGTGCCAGCAGTGAGACCGGACTGGGTTACGAGCAGTACTTC
d_call: -; j_call: TRBJ1-5; v_call: TRBV19; clone_size: -; cdr3_aa: CASSFTGNSNQPQHF; cdr3_nt: TGTGCCAGTAGTTTTACAGGGAATAGCAATCAGCCCCAGCATTTT
d_call: TRBD1; j_call: TRBJ2-2; v_call: TRBV9; clone_size: -; cdr3_aa: CASSVVPGQSKAGELFF; cdr3_nt: TGTGCCAGCAGCGTAGTGCCGGGACAGAGTAAAGCCGGGGAGCTGTTTTTT
d_call: TRBD1; j_call: TRBJ1-4; v_call: TRBV6-5; clone_size: few; cdr3_aa: CASRTGASEKLFF; cdr3_nt: TGTGCCAGCAGAACAGGGGCGAGTGAAAAACTGTTTTTT
d_call: -; j_call: TRBJ1-4; v_call: TRBV5-1; clone_size: once; cdr3_aa: CASSLVQGMEKLFF; cdr3_nt: TGCGCCAGCAGCTTGGTACAGGGAATGGAAAAACTGTTTTTT
d_call: -; j_call: TRBJ2-7; v_call: TRBV27; clone_size: -; cdr3_aa: CASSLRRGVYEQYF; cdr3_nt: TGTGCCAGCAGTCTTAGACGGGGTGTGTACGAGCAGTACTTC
d_call: TRBD1; j_call: TRBJ2-7; v_call: TRBV10-3; clone_size: once; cdr3_aa: CAISDHGDRPYEQYF; cdr3_nt: TGTGCCATCAGTGATCATGGGGACAGACCTTACGAGCAGTACTTC
d_call: TRBD1; j_call: TRBJ2-7; v_call: TRBV9; clone_size: -; cdr3_aa: CASSTWTGETDEQYF; cdr3_nt: TGTGCCAGCAGCACCTGGACAGGGGAAACCGACGAGCAGTACTTC
d_call: -; j_call: TRBJ2-2; v_call: TRBV2; clone_size: -; cdr3_aa: CASNGPGLTNTGELFF; cdr3_nt: TGTGCCAGCAACGGTCCAGGGCTAACGAACACCGGGGAGCTGTTTTTT
d_call: -; j_call: TRBJ2-7; v_call: TRBV19; clone_size: -; cdr3_aa: CASSIGATNLYEQYF; cdr3_nt: TGTGCCAGTAGTATAGGAGCCACCAACCTCTACGAGCAGTACTTC
d_call: TRBD1; j_call: TRBJ2-2; v_call: TRBV2; clone_size: many; cdr3_aa: CASSGGTGLTGELFF; cdr3_nt: TGTGCCAGCAGTGGGGGGACAGGGCTCACCGGGGAGCTGTTTTTT
d_call: TRBD2; j_call: TRBJ2-2; v_call: TRBV9; clone_size: few; cdr3_aa: CASSDPGGGYTGELFF; cdr3_nt: TGTGCCAGCAGTGACCCCGGGGGGGGATACACCGGGGAGCTGTTTTTT
d_call: -; j_call: TRBJ1-1; v_call: TRBV3-1/TRBV3-2; clone_size: -; cdr3_aa: CAAGEMNTEAFF; cdr3_nt: TGTGCCGCCGGGGAAATGAACACTGAAGCTTTCTTT
d_call: -; j_call: TRBJ1-1; v_call: TRBV3-1/TRBV3-2; clone_size: -; cdr3_aa: CASSQLMGSGAFF; cdr3_nt: TGTGCCAGCAGCCAATTGATGGGGAGTGGGGCTTTCTTT
d_call: -; j_call: TRBJ2-6; v_call: TRBV3-1/TRBV3-2; clone_size: -; cdr3_aa: CASSQVPSGANVLTF; cdr3_nt: TGTGCCAGCAGCCAAGTTCCATCTGGGGCCAACGTCCTGACTTTC
d_call: TRBD1; j_call: TRBJ2-7; v_call: TRBV11-2; clone_size: -; cdr3_aa: CASRRTGQRYEQYF; cdr3_nt: TGTGCCAGCAGAAGAACGGGACAGCGCTACGAGCAGTACTTC
d_call: -; j_call: TRBJ1-2; v_call: TRBV6-6; clone_size: -; cdr3_aa: CASSPQGNYGYTF; cdr3_nt: TGTGCCAGCAGTCCGCAGGGAAACTATGGCTACACCTTC
d_call: TRBD2; j_call: TRBJ2-3; v_call: TRBV7-2; clone_size: -; cdr3_aa: CASSFTSGVSTDTQYF; cdr3_nt: TGTGCCAGCAGCTTCACTAGCGGGGTTAGCACAGATACGCAGTATTTT
d_call: TRBD1; j_call: TRBJ1-2; v_call: TRBV7-9; clone_size: -; cdr3_aa: CASSPGDRDGYGYTF; cdr3_nt: TGTGCCAGCAGCCCCGGGGACAGGGATGGCTATGGCTACACCTTC
d_call: TRBD2; j_call: TRBJ2-7; v_call: TRBV7-2; clone_size: -; cdr3_aa: CASSPVNSGDEQYF; cdr3_nt: TGTGCCAGCAGCCCCGTTAATAGCGGGGACGAGCAGTACTTC
d_call: TRBD2; j_call: TRBJ2-3; v_call: TRBV24-1; clone_size: -; cdr3_aa: CATSSSGGADTQYF; cdr3_nt: TGTGCCACCAGTAGTAGCGGGGGGGCAGATACGCAGTATTTT
d_call: -; j_call: TRBJ2-5; v_call: TRBV7-2; clone_size: once; cdr3_aa: CASSLVVGGETQYF; cdr3_nt: TGTGCCAGCAGCTTAGTTGTGGGCGGGGAGACCCAGTACTTC